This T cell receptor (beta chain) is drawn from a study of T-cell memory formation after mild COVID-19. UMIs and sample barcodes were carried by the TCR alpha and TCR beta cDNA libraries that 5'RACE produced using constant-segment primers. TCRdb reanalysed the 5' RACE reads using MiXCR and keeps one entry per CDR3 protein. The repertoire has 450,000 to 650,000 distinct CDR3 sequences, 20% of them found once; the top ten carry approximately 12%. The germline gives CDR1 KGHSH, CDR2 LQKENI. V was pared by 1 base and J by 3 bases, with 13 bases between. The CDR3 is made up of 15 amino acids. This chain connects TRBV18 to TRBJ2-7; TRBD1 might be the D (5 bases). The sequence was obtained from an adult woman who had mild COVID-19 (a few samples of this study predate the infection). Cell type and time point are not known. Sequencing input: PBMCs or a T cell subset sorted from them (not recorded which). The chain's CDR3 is CASSPLRQGGYEQYF. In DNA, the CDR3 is TGTGCCAGCTCACCACTTCGTCAGGGCGGCTACGAGCAGTACTTC.